This passage covers 13 T cell receptor beta chains from one sample sequenced in a study of cytomegalovirus exposure and HLA in healthy donors. With 60 Vbeta and 13 Jbeta primers, the PCR was carried out. Only in-frame clones appear in the TCRdb table, and some are missing; sequencing was by immunoSEQ multiplex PCR. This sample carries 160,000 or so clones, approximately 80% of them seen once, and the ten largest clones take roughly 2%. Sequenced input: PBMCs. Receptors originate from a man in his forties or fifties in good health and CMV-seropositive.

The chain joins TRBV29-1 to TRBJ2-3; a weak D match, TRBD1 (5 bases). Germline CDR1 reads SQVTM; CDR2 reads ANQGSEA. The V end was cut by 7 bases, the J end by 6 bases, with 14 bases between. This CDR3 is 12 amino acids long. Here the CDR3 DNA reads TGCAGCGCCGAAGGGGATGTGGATACGCAGTATTTT. Translation: CSAEGDVDTQYF.

The chain links TRBV4-3 to TRBJ2-3; no clear D gene. Germline V gives CDR1 LGHNA, CDR2 YSLEER. The CDR3 sequence is 13 residues long. V was trimmed by 1 base and J by 5 bases, leaving 7 bases between them. CDR3 sequence reads: CASSQVGGDTQYF. The CDR3 DNA reads as TGCGCCAGCAGCCAAGTAGGCGGAGATACGCAGTATTTT.

The CDR3 here is CASSLGQGNNSPLHF. The CDR3 DNA sequence: TGCGCCAGCAGCTTGGGACAGGGAAATAATTCACCCCTCCACTTT. V gene TRBV5-1 combines with J gene TRBJ1-6; TRBD1 agrees at 7 bases. J gave up 5 bases and V 0 bases, and 2 bases lay outside the gene matches. The CDR3 contains 15 residues. Germline loops: CDR1 SGHRS, CDR2 YFSETQ.

With respect to this clone: The sample has other DNA sequences that encode this CDR3 too. The gene calls are TRBV27 and TRBJ2-7; D possibly corresponds to TRBD1 (6 bases). The V end lost 3 bases, the J end lost 2 bases, and 11 bases lay between the germline ends. Germline lookup yields CDR1 MNHEY and CDR2 SMNVEV (reference sequence). The CDR3 is 14 amino acids. CDR3 in amino acids: CASSLARGTYEQYF. In DNA form, the CDR3 reads TGTGCCAGCAGTTTGGCCAGGGGAACCTACGAGCAGTACTTC.

Only a few counts were recorded for this clone. V and J are TRBV14 and TRBJ2-2, with D possibly TRBD1 on 6 matching bases. The germline gives CDR1 SGHDN, CDR2 FVKESK. The CDR3 has 13 residues. Trimming shortened V by 2 bases and J by 5 bases, and 6 bases separated the two germline ends. DNA for the CDR3: TGTGCCAGCAGCCAAACAGGGACCGGGGAGCTGTTTTTT. Its translation: CASSQTGTGELFF.

The J gene is TRBJ2-7, the V gene TRBV5-1, with 7 bases fitting TRBD2. The CDR3 covers 15 residues. The junction had 6 bases not matched to a gene; V was cut back by 0 bases and J by 3 bases. Germline CDR1 reads SGHRS; CDR2 reads YFSETQ. As DNA, the CDR3 is TGCGCCAGCAGCTTGGGGGGTAGCGGGTTCTACGAGCAGTACTTC. Residues: CASSLGGSGFYEQYF. The entire variable domain, with the rest obtained from reference TRBV5-1 and TRBJ2-7, is as follows: KAGVTQTPRYLIKTRGQQVTLSCSPISGHRSVSWYQQTPGQGLQFLFEYFSETQRNKGNFPGRFSGRQFSNSRSEMNVSTLELGDSALYLCASSLGGSGFYEQYFGPGTRLTVT.

The genes are TRBV5-6 and TRBJ2-3; 13 bases agree with TRBD2. This CDR3 is built from 16 residues. In germline, CDR1 is SGHDT, CDR2 YYEEEE. Trimming took 4 bases from V and 3 from J; bases not matched to a gene: 5. CDR3: CASSILAGGTTDTQYF. CDR3 sequence (DNA): TGTGCCAGCAGCATACTAGCGGGGGGGACGACAGATACGCAGTATTTT.

This chain joins TRBV28 and TRBJ2-7; weak D call: TRBD1 (6 bases). The germline CDR1 and CDR2 sequences are MDHEN and SYDVKM. The V gene lost 3 bases and the J gene lost 5 bases, with 14 bases spanning the gap. The CDR3 has 14 amino acids. DNA for the CDR3: TGTGCCAGCAGTTTCAGCCAGGGGAGAAACGAGCAGTACTTC. The encoded protein is CASSFSQGRNEQYF. Looking up the rest from reference TRBV28 and TRBJ2-7 gives the full variable domain: DVKVTQSSRYLVKRTGEKVFLECVQDMDHENMFWYRQDPGLGLRLIYFSYDVKMKEKGDIPEGYSVSREKKERFSLILESASTNQTSMYLCASSFSQGRNEQYFGPGTRLTVT.

The chain is built from TRBV4-1 and TRBJ2-3; 10 nucleotides agree with TRBD1. Germline lookup yields CDR1 MGHRA and CDR2 YSYEKL. V gave up 1 base and J gave up 5 bases; unmatched junction bases: 3. This CDR3 is 15 amino acids long. The CDR3 sequence: CASSQGQGAGDTQYF. The CDR3 nucleotides read TGCGCCAGCAGCCAAGGACAGGGGGCGGGAGATACGCAGTATTTT.

This chain joins TRBV29-1 and TRBJ2-5; 7 bases are a match to TRBD2. The V gene end was trimmed by 6 bases and the J gene end by 11 bases; junction bases not matched to a gene: 15. This CDR3 is built from 13 residues. Per the germline V gene, CDR1 is SQVTM and CDR2 is ANQGSEA. The CDR3 nucleotides read TGCAGCGTCCCAAGCGGGATCTCGGGGGAGCAGTACTTC. Amino acid sequence: CSVPSGISGEQYF.

The chain has TRBV11-2 and TRBJ2-3; D gene unclear. This CDR3 is built from 11 residues. V lost 1 base and J lost 14, with 10 bases in between. Germline lookup yields CDR1 SGHAT and CDR2 FQNNGV. The CDR3 reads CASSLVLSLYF. The CDR3 nucleotides read TGTGCCAGCAGCTTAGTACTAAGTCTGTATTTT.

V and J are TRBV7-3 and TRBJ2-7, with D tentatively TRBD1 (5 bases). The CDR3 totals 14 residues. The germline gives CDR1 SGHTA, CDR2 FQGTGA. V was pared by 0 bases and J by 2 bases, with 8 bases between. The CDR3 loop is CASSLTGAAYEQYF. The DNA of the CDR3 is TGTGCCAGCAGCTTAACAGGGGCGGCCTACGAGCAGTACTTC.

The V call is TRBV7-2, the J call TRBJ2-2; a possible D gene is TRBD1 (6 bases). The CDR3 length is 14 residues. Between the trimmed V and J ends, which lost 2 bases and 7 bases, there was a span of 11 bases. Germline CDR1 SGHTA, CDR2 FQGNSA. This chain's CDR3 is CASSLKQGYGELFF. In DNA form, the CDR3 reads TGTGCCAGCAGCTTAAAACAGGGTTACGGGGAGCTGTTTTTT.